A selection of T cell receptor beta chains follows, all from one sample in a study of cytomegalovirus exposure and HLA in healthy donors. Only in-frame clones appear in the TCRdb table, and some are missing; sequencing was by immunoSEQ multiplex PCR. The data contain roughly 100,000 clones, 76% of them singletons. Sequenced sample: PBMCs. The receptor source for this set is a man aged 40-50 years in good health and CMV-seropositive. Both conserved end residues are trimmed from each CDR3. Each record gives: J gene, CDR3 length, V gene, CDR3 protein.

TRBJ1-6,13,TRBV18,ASSPPTGGNSPLH
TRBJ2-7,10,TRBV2,ASRDSPYEQY
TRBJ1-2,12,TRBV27,ASSKGGLPYGYT
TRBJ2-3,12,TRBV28,ASSLAGVPDTQY
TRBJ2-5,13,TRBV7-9,ASSFPLASQETQY
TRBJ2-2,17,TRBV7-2,ASSSPAGRGLAYTGELF
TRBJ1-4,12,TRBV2,ASGTTGANEKLF
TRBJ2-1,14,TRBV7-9,ASSHRTSGGRNEQF
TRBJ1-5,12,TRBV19,ASIRSGSNQPQH
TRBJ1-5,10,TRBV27,ATGQRNQPQH
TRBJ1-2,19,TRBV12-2,ASRPAPPTEAGVTSNYGYT
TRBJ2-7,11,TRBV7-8,ASSLGLVYEQY
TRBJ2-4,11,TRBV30,ACRSPGANIQY
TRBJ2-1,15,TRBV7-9,ASSSNSRLKLSDEQF
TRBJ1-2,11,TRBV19,ASSMSAIYGYT
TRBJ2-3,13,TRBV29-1,SVEGRTSSTDTQY
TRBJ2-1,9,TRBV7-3,ASGNRGMQF
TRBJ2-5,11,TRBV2,ASTLGGVETQY
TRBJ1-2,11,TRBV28,ASSLTGQNGYT
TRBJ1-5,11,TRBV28,ASSLPQDQPQH
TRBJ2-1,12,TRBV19,ASSIGPEGNEQF
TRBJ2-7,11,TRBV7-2,ASSLRAVYEQY
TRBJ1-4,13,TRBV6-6,ASPKNREINEKLF
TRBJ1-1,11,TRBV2,ARVRDPDTEAF
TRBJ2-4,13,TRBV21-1,ASSVTQESKNIQY
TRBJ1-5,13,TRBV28,ASSLGQGYRQPQH
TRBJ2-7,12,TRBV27,ASSLRQGTYEQY
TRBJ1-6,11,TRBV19,ASSIGSSSPLH